Below, 20 T cell receptor beta chains from the same sample are listed, as sequenced in a study of neurological immune-mediated disorders. Via MiXCR, TCRdb re-called the 5' RACE reads, giving one row per CDR3 protein. The sample comprises tens of thousands of distinct CDR3 sequences, over 5.5% of which are singletons, and roughly 1.4% rests with the top ten. Material for sequencing was CD4+ T cells from blood. The receptors were gathered from a woman under 30 with multiple sclerosis.

This clonotype was counted ten times or more. CDR3 bases: TGCAGTGCTAGAGATCGGGACAGGGAGCCGTTTATGAATTCACCCCTCCACTTT. Amino acid sequence: CSARDRDREPFMNSPLHF. The chain recombines TRBV20-1 with TRBJ1-6; TRBD1 agrees at 9 bases. The CDR3 extends over 18 amino acids. J gave up 7 bases and V 0 bases, and 13 bases lay outside the gene matches. Germline assignment: CDR1 DFQATT and CDR2 SNEGSKA (reference sequence).

The sample holds many counts of this clonotype. The chain couples TRBV5-1 to TRBJ1-1; no reliable D call. The CDR3 consists of 14 residues. Per germline, CDR1 SGHRS and CDR2 YFSETQ. V lost 0 bases to trimming and J lost 1 base, with 7 bases between them. The CDR3 protein is CASSLGHSNTEAFF. The CDR3 DNA follows: TGCGCCAGCAGCTTGGGGCACTCGAACACTGAAGCTTTCTTT. The entire variable domain, with the rest obtained from reference TRBV5-1 and TRBJ1-1, is as follows: KAGVTQTPRYLIKTRGQQVTLSCSPISGHRSVSWYQQTPGQGLQFLFEYFSETQRNKGNFPGRFSGRQFSNSRSEMNVSTLELGDSALYLCASSLGHSNTEAFFGQGTRLTVV.

This clonotype has a count of ten or more. The chain joins TRBV5-5 to TRBJ1-2; D call uncertain. Looked up from germline, CDR1 is SGHKS and CDR2 is YYEKEE (reference sequence). The germline V and J ends were trimmed by 1 base and 2 bases, with 12 bases remaining between them. This CDR3 spans 15 amino acids. In nucleotides, the CDR3 is TGTGCCAGCAGCTTGACAGTAGGCCCGAACTATGGCTACACCTTC. It encodes CASSLTVGPNYGYTF.

In this sample, this clonotype turned up many times. V and J are TRBV12-3 or TRBV12-4 and TRBJ2-3; TRBD2 agrees at 10 bases. The CDR3 runs 17 residues. V trimming: 5 bases; J trimming: 0 bases; junction bases outside the gene matches: 8. CDR3 protein: CASSAHLAGVSTDTQYF. DNA of the CDR3: TGTGCCAGCAGTGCCCACCTAGCGGGGGTGAGCACAGATACGCAGTATTTT.

Ten or more counts support this clonotype. This rearrangement joins TRBV7-9 to TRBJ1-1, with a weak D call TRBD1 (6 bases). The CDR3 sequence is 17 residues long. Trimming removed 4 bases from V and 5 bases from J, with 23 bases in between. Germline assignment: CDR1 SEHNR and CDR2 FQNEAQ (reference sequence). The CDR3, as DNA: TGTGCCAGCAGCTCGCCCGTCATGGGGGGGGCCAGAACTGAAGCTTTCTTT. Translated: CASSSPVMGGARTEAFF.

This clonotype came up many times. The chain combines TRBV5-1 with TRBJ2-5; 9 bases match TRBD1. The V gene's germline CDR1 is SGHRS and CDR2 YFSETQ. The CDR3 consists of 16 residues. The junction had 11 bases not matched to a gene; V was cut back by 4 bases and J by 4 bases. In nucleotides, the CDR3 is TGCGCCAGCAGCGAAAACCACAGGGGGCGCGGAGAGACCCAGTACTTC. Amino acids: CASSENHRGRGETQYF.

This clonotype has at least ten counts. The chain employs TRBV5-5 and TRBJ2-5; D call uncertain. The CDR3 loop spans 12 amino acids. Per germline, CDR1 SGHKS and CDR2 YYEKEE (reference sequence). Deletions cut 0 bases from V and 7 bases from J, with 7 bases between. DNA of the CDR3: TGTGCCAGCAGCTTGGAAAGGTGGACCCAGTACTTC. Its translation is CASSLERWTQYF.

The rearrangement uses TRBV20-1 and TRBJ1-1; D is undetermined. Germline V gives CDR1 DFQATT, CDR2 SNEGSKA (reference sequence). This CDR3 region has 12 residues. V shed 3 bases and J shed 1 base, with 6 bases lying between them. The CDR3 DNA sequence: TGCAGTGCTAGTGTTGGGAACACTGAAGCTTTCTTT. Protein product: CSASVGNTEAFF.

At least ten counts were recorded for this clonotype. This chain uses TRBV20-1 with TRBJ2-3; TRBD2 might be the D (6 bases). The germline CDR1 and CDR2 sequences are DFQATT and SNEGSKA (reference sequence). V was shortened by 6 bases and J by 0 bases, with 19 bases between the two germline ends. The CDR3 has 16 amino acids. CDR3 loop: CSAKFRSGLSTDTQYF. DNA of the CDR3: TGCAGTGCCAAATTTCGTAGCGGTTTGAGCACAGATACGCAGTATTTT.

In its sample, this clonotype was seen many times. CDR3 nucleotide sequence: TGTGCCAGCAGCCCGCCCGGGGCGGACACAGATACGCAGTATTTT. Translating gives CASSPPGADTDTQYF. The chain links TRBV7-3 to TRBJ2-3; possibly TRBD1 or TRBD2 for D (5 bases each). The V and J ends lost 5 bases and 2 bases respectively, with 14 bases between them. The CDR3 is made up of 15 amino acids. Looked up from germline, CDR1 is SGHTA and CDR2 is FQGTGA.

The count of this clonotype is one. This may be a read error: a much more frequent sequence differs by one nucleotide. V and J are TRBV6-1 and TRBJ2-4; D uncertain. With 6 bases removed from V and 5 bases from J, the gap between germline ends came to 11 bases. CDR3 length: 13 amino acids. From germline, CDR1 is MNHNS and CDR2 SASEGT. The CDR3 region has the DNA TGTGCCAGCAGCGTACACATGGAAAACATTCAGTACTTC. Encoded protein: CASSVHMENIQYF.

The chain links TRBV19 to TRBJ2-3; D is uncertain. V lost 4 bases and J 2 bases, leaving 13 bases between the germline ends. The length of the CDR3 is 15 residues. From germline, CDR1 is LNHDA and CDR2 SQIVND (reference sequence). The CDR3 here is CASSTGSYATDTQYF. The CDR3 coding sequence is TGTGCCAGTAGTACCGGTTCCTACGCCACAGATACGCAGTATTTT.

This clonotype was picked up many times. V and J are TRBV9 and TRBJ2-2; D gene unclear. Germline V gene sequence: CDR1 SGDLS, CDR2 YYNGEE. V was pared by 0 bases and J by 1 base, with 7 bases between. The CDR3 runs 15 residues. CDR3 bases: TGTGCCAGCAGCGTAGCTCCTGTGAACACCGGGGAGCTGTTTTTT. This encodes CASSVAPVNTGELFF. The full variable domain, completed using reference TRBV9 and TRBJ2-2, is DSGVTQTPKHLITATGQRVTLRCSPRSGDLSVYWYQQSLDQGLQFLIQYYNGEERAKGNILERFSAQQFPDLHSELNLSSLELGDSALYFCASSVAPVNTGELFFGEGSRLTVL.

This clonotype was found many times. The V call is TRBV7-2, the J call TRBJ1-5, with 10 bases aligning to TRBD1. From germline, CDR1 is SGHTA and CDR2 FQGNSA. V lost 5 bases to trimming and J lost 6 bases; unmatched junction nucleotides: 4. The CDR3 spans 14 residues. CDR3 sequence (DNA): TGTGCCAGCAGCGGACAGGGGGGAAGTCAGCCCCAGCATTTT. This codes for CASSGQGGSQPQHF.

This clonotype has at least ten counts. V usage is TRBV5-1 and J usage is TRBJ2-5, with 8 positions matching TRBD2. In germline, CDR1 is SGHRS, CDR2 YFSETQ. J was trimmed by 2 bases and V by 4 bases; bases with no gene match: 10. The CDR3 covers 16 residues. The CDR3, as DNA: TGCGCCAGCAGCCCGGGGGGCGGGGGGCTTCAAGAGACCCAGTACTTC. Its translation is CASSPGGGGLQETQYF.

In its sample, this clonotype was seen many times. The chain uses TRBV12-3 or TRBV12-4 and TRBJ2-1; 8 bases match TRBD2. CDR3 length: 15 amino acids. Losses at the gene ends were 5 bases for V and 9 bases for J; bases not matched to a gene: 12. The CDR3 DNA follows: TGTGCCAGCAGTCTCCAGGGCGGGGGGAAAGGTGAGCAGTTCTTC. Translated: CASSLQGGGKGEQFF.

This clonotype was observed many times. In DNA, the CDR3 is TGCGCCAGCAGACCCGGGACAGGGGGCGCTGGGGATGAAGCTTTCTTT. It is translated as CASRPGTGGAGDEAFF. The chain employs TRBV5-1 and TRBJ1-1; TRBD1 matches at 12 bases. CDR3 length: 16 amino acids. J was trimmed by 7 bases and V by 5 bases; bases with no gene match: 12. Germline V gene lookup returns CDR1 SGHRS and CDR2 YFSETQ.

This clonotype showed up many times. The chain combines TRBV20-1 with TRBJ2-7; no clear D gene. Germline CDR1 is DFQATT and CDR2 is SNEGSKA (reference sequence). The V end was cut by 3 bases, the J end by 2 bases, with 11 bases between. The CDR3 has 13 amino acids. This CDR3 is CSASSTGTYEQYV. The DNA for the CDR3 is TGCAGTGCTAGTTCCACTGGTACCTACGAGCAGTACGTC.

This clonotype was seen many times. This chain links TRBV5-1 with TRBJ2-1; TRBD2 might be the D (6 bases). The CDR3 spans 15 residues. V was shortened by 0 bases and J by 5 bases, with 12 bases between the two germline ends. Germline-derived CDR1 and CDR2 are SGHRS and YFSETQ. CDR3 loop: CASSLVRRGNNEQFF. The CDR3 region has the DNA TGCGCCAGCAGCTTGGTTAGGCGGGGAAACAATGAGCAGTTCTTC.

In this sample, this clonotype turned up many times. The chain is built from TRBV5-6 and TRBJ2-1, with 10 bases fitting TRBD1. The CDR3 loop spans 15 amino acids. The V gene end was trimmed by 4 bases and the J gene end by 1 base; junction bases not matched to a gene: 2. The germline V gene encodes CDR1 SGHDT and CDR2 YYEEEE. The DNA for the CDR3 is TGTGCCAGCAGCCGGGACAGGGGTTCCTACAATGAGCAGTTCTTC. The encoded protein is CASSRDRGSYNEQFF.